The 20 T cell receptor beta chains below all came from one sample that was sequenced in a study of PD-1 blockade in classical Hodgkin lymphoma. Sequenced by immunoSEQ multiplex PCR; TCRdb stores in-frame clones only, minus some. The sample shows roughly 100,000 clones, around nine tenths of them seen only once. As to time point: cycle 4 day 1 (C4D1), after 5 to 7 weeks of nivolumab. Every patient experienced relapse after autologous stem cell transplantation, and brentuximab vedotin exposure varied. Here the sequenced sample was peripheral blood mononuclear cells (PBMCs), taken before the fourth cycle of nivolumab. The receptor set was obtained from a human donor with classical Hodgkin lymphoma.

The J gene is TRBJ1-5, the V gene TRBV6-1; D unclear. The CDR3 totals 14 residues. The V gene lost 2 bases and the J gene lost 4 bases, with 9 bases spanning the gap. Germline V CDR1 and CDR2: MNHNS, SASEGT. The CDR3 is CASSEKSVNQPQHF. CDR3 sequence (DNA): TGTGCCAGCAGTGAAAAGTCGGTTAATCAGCCCCAGCATTTT.

This sequence joins TRBV4-2 and TRBJ2-2, with TRBD1 matching 8 bases. Per the germline V gene, CDR1 is LGHNA and CDR2 is YNFKEQ. Trimming cost V 0 bases and J 5 bases; bases outside gene matches: 11. The CDR3 spans 18 residues. CDR3 sequence: CASSQETPGQVTTGELFF. The CDR3 nucleotides read TGTGCCAGCAGCCAAGAAACCCCGGGACAGGTGACGACCGGGGAGCTGTTTTTT.

V gene TRBV4-1 combines with J gene TRBJ1-2, with TRBD1 matching over 8 bases. V shed 0 bases, J shed 10 bases, and the junction held 7 bases outside the gene matches. CDR1 is MGHRA and CDR2 is YSYEKL in the germline V gene. The CDR3 consists of 14 residues. The DNA for the CDR3 is TGCGCCAGCAGCCAAGATGGGACAGGCTGGGCCTACACCTTC. It specifies CASSQDGTGWAYTF.

The chain recombines TRBV2 with TRBJ2-7, with 7 bases that match TRBD1. This CDR3 spans 14 amino acids. The V gene end was trimmed by 6 bases and the J gene end by 1 base; junction bases not matched to a gene: 6. CDR1 is SNHLY and CDR2 is FYNNEI in the germline V gene. CDR3 nucleotide sequence: TGTGCCAGCAGCTCGGGACAGTCTTCCTACGAGCAGTACTTC. It codes for CASSSGQSSYEQYF.

The rearrangement joins TRBV7-2 to TRBJ2-1; 13 bases fit TRBD2. The germline CDR1 and CDR2 sequences are SGHTA and FQGNSA. V trimming: 5 bases; J trimming: 6 bases; junction bases outside the gene matches: 4. The CDR3 contains 15 residues. The CDR3 loop reads CASSRGLAGVNEQFF. The CDR3 DNA follows: TGTGCCAGCAGCCGCGGACTAGCGGGAGTCAATGAGCAGTTCTTC.

This clone was seen only once. The rearrangement uses TRBV30 and TRBJ1-2; tentative D call: TRBD1 (6 bases). The CDR3 covers 12 residues. The germline V and J ends were trimmed by 5 bases and 7 bases, with 14 bases remaining between them. The germline gives CDR1 GTSNPN, CDR2 SVGIG (reference sequence). The CDR3 is CAWAGADGGYTF. The CDR3 nucleotides are TGTGCCTGGGCAGGGGCGGATGGTGGCTACACCTTC.

The chain uses TRBV2 and TRBJ1-4; D not resolved. Germline V gives CDR1 SNHLY, CDR2 FYNNEI. CDR3 length: 14 amino acids. The V end lost 4 bases, the J end lost 5 bases, and 11 bases lay between the germline ends. The CDR3: CASSVPGSNEKLFF. The DNA of the CDR3 is TGTGCCAGCAGTGTCCCCGGGTCAAATGAAAAACTGTTTTTT.

This chain links TRBV10-3 with TRBJ2-5; D tentatively fits TRBD1 or TRBD2 (5 bases each). The CDR3 has 13 residues. Germline CDR1 is ENHRY and CDR2 is SYGVKD. V lost 6 bases and J lost 4, with 12 bases in between. CDR3 region: CAIRGTGGETQYF. The CDR3 bases are TGTGCCATCAGAGGGACCGGAGGAGAGACCCAGTACTTC.

The rearrangement joins TRBV6-1 to TRBJ2-7, with 7 bases matching TRBD1. The CDR3 is 15 amino acids. Germline CDR1 is MNHNS and CDR2 is SASEGT. V was pared by 6 bases and J by 2 bases, with 10 bases of the junction left unmatched. CDR3 sequence reads: CASRSRDRTTYEQYF. CDR3 nucleotides: TGTGCCAGCAGGAGCCGGGACAGAACAACCTACGAGCAGTACTTC.

J is TRBJ1-5 and V is TRBV28; D call uncertain. V was trimmed by 2 bases and J by 6 bases, leaving 5 bases between them. The CDR3 is 12 residues long. The germline V gene has CDR1 MDHEN and CDR2 SYDVKM. The CDR3 nucleotides read TGTGCCAGCAGTTTAGGAGGTCAGCCCCAGCATTTT. Its protein product is CASSLGGQPQHF.

The chain has TRBV6-5 and TRBJ2-7, with 7 bases lining up with TRBD1. The CDR3 covers 16 residues. J gave up 0 bases and V 3 bases, and 8 bases lay outside the gene matches. CDR1 is MNHEY, CDR2 SVGAGI, per germline. The CDR3 region has the DNA TGTGCCAGCAGTTATCGGATTGGGACAGACTCCTACGAGCAGTACTTC. This translates into CASSYRIGTDSYEQYF.

The chain links TRBV11-2 to TRBJ1-1, with a weak D call TRBD1 (6 bases). CDR1 is SGHAT, CDR2 FQNNGV, per germline. V was trimmed by 6 bases and J by 5 bases, leaving 19 bases between them. This CDR3 is built from 15 residues. The CDR3 DNA reads as TGTGCCAGCAGGATAATACAGGGTCGTGGTACTGAAGCTTTCTTT. As protein: CASRIIQGRGTEAFF.

The chain couples TRBV10-1 to TRBJ1-1; D is unclear. Per the germline V gene, CDR1 is WNHNN and CDR2 is SYGVQD (reference sequence). V was clipped by 0 bases and J by 6 bases, with 11 bases between them. The CDR3 contains 14 residues. The CDR3 nucleotides read TGCGCCAGCAGTGAGTCGAAGTGGGTCGCTGAAGCTTTCTTT. Encoded protein: CASSESKWVAEAFF.

The rearrangement uses TRBV15 and TRBJ2-1; D possibly corresponds to TRBD2 (6 bases). The CDR3 is 18 residues long. Trimming stripped 1 base from V and 0 bases from J, with 16 bases between. Looked up from germline, CDR1 is LNHNV and CDR2 is YYDKDF (reference sequence). DNA of the CDR3: TGTGCCACCAGCAGAGCGCCGGGACTGCCGAGCTCCTACAATGAGCAGTTCTTC. This encodes CATSRAPGLPSSYNEQFF.

This sequence joins TRBV5-1 and TRBJ2-3, with TRBD1 as a possible D gene (5 bases). The CDR3 length is 15 residues. Germline lookup yields CDR1 SGHRS and CDR2 YFSETQ. V lost 0 bases and J lost 0, with 8 bases in between. This CDR3 is CASSLGQQSTDTQYF. CDR3 coding DNA: TGCGCCAGCAGCTTGGGACAGCAAAGCACAGATACGCAGTATTTT.

The rearrangement joins TRBV25-1 to TRBJ2-5, with TRBD1 matching 9 bases. The end of the DNA aligns better with TRBJ2-7, so the J call may be wrong. CDR1 is MGHDK, CDR2 SYGVNS, per germline. The CDR3 spans 17 residues. The CDR3 DNA is TGTGCCAGCAGTCCCCGGGTCGGACAGGGGCCATCCTACGAGCAGTACTTC. Protein product: CASSPRVGQGPSYEQYF.

CDR3 in DNA: TGCGCCAGCAGCTTGGTGGGGACAGGGATCCAAGAGACCCAGTACTTC. It yields the protein CASSLVGTGIQETQYF. This chain links TRBV5-1 with TRBJ2-5; the match to TRBD1 covers 9 bases. Germline V lookup: CDR1 SGHRS, CDR2 YFSETQ. The CDR3 consists of 16 residues. After removal of 0 bases from V and 1 base from J, the junction contained 4 bases not matched to a gene. The variable domain in full, with the rest retrieved from reference TRBV5-1 and TRBJ2-5, is KAGVTQTPRYLIKTRGQQVTLSCSPISGHRSVSWYQQTPGQGLQFLFEYFSETQRNKGNFPGRFSGRQFSNSRSEMNVSTLELGDSALYLCASSLVGTGIQETQYFGPGTRLLVL.

This rearrangement joins TRBV5-4 to TRBJ1-2; 11 nucleotides match TRBD1. This CDR3 contains 15 residues. Germline V gene lookup returns CDR1 SGHNT and CDR2 YYREEE (reference sequence). Trimming removed 4 bases from V and 10 bases from J; junction bases left unmatched: 12. The CDR3 protein is CASSRPGTGGVDYTF. The DNA of the CDR3 is TGTGCCAGCAGCCGTCCCGGGACAGGGGGAGTCGACTACACCTTC. Variable domain in full (rest from reference TRBV5-4 and TRBJ1-2): ETGVTQSPTHLIKTRGQQVTLRCSSQSGHNTVSWYQQALGQGPQFIFQYYREEENGRGNFPPRFSGLQFPNYSSELNVNALELDDSALYLCASSRPGTGGVDYTFGSGTRLTVV.

This rearrangement joins TRBV9 to TRBJ2-1, with TRBD2 matching 14 bases. Trimming removed 5 bases from V and 6 bases from J; junction bases left unmatched: 4. Germline loops: CDR1 SGDLS, CDR2 YYNGEE. The CDR3 extends over 15 amino acids. Written as DNA, the CDR3 is TGTGCCAGCAGGGCCGGGACTAGCGGGAGCAATGAGCAGTTCTTC. Its protein is CASRAGTSGSNEQFF.

The chain employs TRBV7-2 and TRBJ1-1, with D possibly TRBD1 on 5 matching bases. V was cut by 4 bases and J by 1 base, with 13 bases left in between. This CDR3 comprises 15 residues. CDR1 SGHTA and CDR2 FQGNSA come from the germline V gene. The CDR3 nucleotides read TGTGCCAGCAGCTCCGGGGACCGGAGGAACACTGAAGCTTTCTTT. It codes for CASSSGDRRNTEAFF.